The rows below give T cell receptor beta chains drawn from one sample of a study of blood T cell repertoires in COVID-19. The repertoire was sequenced with immunoSEQ multiplex PCR; TCRdb's copy has only in-frame clones and lacks some. The table records about 210,000 clones, approximately 85% of them present only once. Sequenced input: peripheral blood. These receptors were collected from a woman aged 70-85 years with COVID-19, enrolled during active disease. The CDR3 runs from the conserved cysteine through the conserved F or W. The order of the fields is clone size, V gene, J gene, D gene, CDR3 protein, CDR3 DNA. A D gene is named only where the DNA matches it firmly. The size entry is marked missing in some rows and otherwise reads once, few, many or a size class.

clone size: -; V gene: TRBV5-1; J gene: TRBJ2-3; D gene: -; CDR3 protein: CASSGKGLGTDTQYF; CDR3 DNA: TGCGCCAGCAGTGGGAAGGGACTGGGCACAGATACGCAGTATTTT
clone size: -; V gene: TRBV7-9; J gene: TRBJ2-7; D gene: -; CDR3 protein: CASRGGASSYEQYF; CDR3 DNA: TGTGCCAGCAGGGGCGGGGCGAGCTCCTACGAGCAGTACTTC
clone size: -; V gene: TRBV10-3; J gene: TRBJ2-1; D gene: TRBD2; CDR3 protein: CAIRRDGGDEQFF; CDR3 DNA: TGTGCCATCAGGAGGGACGGGGGGGATGAGCAGTTCTTC
clone size: -; V gene: TRBV6-2/TRBV6-3; J gene: TRBJ2-1; D gene: TRBD2; CDR3 protein: CASSRRLAGYNEQFF; CDR3 DNA: TGTGCCAGCAGCCGTCGACTAGCGGGCTACAATGAGCAGTTCTTC
clone size: -; V gene: TRBV19; J gene: TRBJ1-5; D gene: TRBD1; CDR3 protein: CASSFPGTGDNQPQHF; CDR3 DNA: TGTGCCAGTAGTTTCCCCGGGACAGGGGACAATCAGCCCCAGCATTTT
clone size: -; V gene: TRBV19; J gene: TRBJ1-3; D gene: -; CDR3 protein: CASSTAAVEGNTIYF; CDR3 DNA: TGTGCCAGTAGTACCGCGGCAGTCGAGGGAAACACCATATATTTT
clone size: few; V gene: TRBV18; J gene: TRBJ1-1; D gene: -; CDR3 protein: CASSPLAGQRTEAFF; CDR3 DNA: TGTGCCAGCTCACCTCTAGCAGGACAGAGGACTGAAGCTTTCTTT
clone size: -; V gene: TRBV23-1; J gene: TRBJ1-5; D gene: TRBD1; CDR3 protein: CASSQSDRETQPQHF; CDR3 DNA: TGCGCCAGCAGTCAATCCGACAGGGAAACTCAGCCCCAGCATTTT
clone size: -; V gene: TRBV7-3; J gene: TRBJ1-6; D gene: TRBD1; CDR3 protein: CASSLRAGGNSPLHF; CDR3 DNA: TGTGCCAGCAGCTTAAGGGCAGGGGGAAATTCACCCCTCCACTTT
clone size: -; V gene: TRBV30; J gene: TRBJ1-6; D gene: TRBD1; CDR3 protein: CAWRYTGGRNSPLHF; CDR3 DNA: TGTGCCTGGAGATATACAGGGGGCAGGAATTCACCCCTCCACTTT
clone size: once; V gene: TRBV7-2; J gene: TRBJ2-3; D gene: -; CDR3 protein: CASSSLALLSTDTQYF; CDR3 DNA: TGTGCCAGCAGCTCACTTGCCCTCCTTAGCACAGATACGCAGTATTTT
clone size: -; V gene: TRBV5-1; J gene: TRBJ2-1; D gene: -; CDR3 protein: CASSYASVSSYNEQFF; CDR3 DNA: TGCGCCAGCAGCTATGCTAGCGTTAGCTCCTACAATGAGCAGTTCTTC
clone size: -; V gene: TRBV6-5; J gene: TRBJ1-4; D gene: TRBD1; CDR3 protein: CASATGANEKLFF; CDR3 DNA: TGTGCCAGCGCAACAGGGGCTAATGAAAAACTGTTTTTT
clone size: -; V gene: TRBV24-1; J gene: TRBJ2-3; D gene: -; CDR3 protein: CAAGSRETDTQYF; CDR3 DNA: TGTGCCGCGGGAAGCCGGGAAACAGATACGCAGTATTTT
clone size: -; V gene: TRBV7-9; J gene: TRBJ2-2; D gene: TRBD1; CDR3 protein: CASSPRRDRGYTGELFF; CDR3 DNA: TGTGCCAGCAGCCCTCGCCGGGACAGGGGATACACCGGGGAGCTGTTTTTT
clone size: -; V gene: TRBV7-8; J gene: TRBJ2-1; D gene: TRBD2; CDR3 protein: CASNRLAGGYEQFF; CDR3 DNA: TGTGCCAGCAACAGACTAGCGGGAGGGTATGAGCAGTTCTTC
clone size: -; V gene: TRBV7-9; J gene: TRBJ1-1; D gene: -; CDR3 protein: CASSLLWRGMNTEAFF; CDR3 DNA: TGTGCCAGCAGCTTATTGTGGAGAGGGATGAACACTGAAGCTTTCTTT
clone size: -; V gene: TRBV5-4; J gene: TRBJ2-1; D gene: -; CDR3 protein: CASSLGGVRRAYNEQFF; CDR3 DNA: TGTGCCAGCAGCTTGGGGGGAGTAAGGAGGGCCTACAATGAGCAGTTCTTC
clone size: -; V gene: TRBV7-2; J gene: TRBJ2-6; D gene: -; CDR3 protein: CASSSTGSGSGANVLTF; CDR3 DNA: TGTGCCAGCAGCTCGACAGGCTCGGGCTCTGGGGCCAACGTCCTGACTTTC
clone size: -; V gene: TRBV3-1/TRBV3-2; J gene: TRBJ1-1; D gene: -; CDR3 protein: CASSPRTENTEAFF; CDR3 DNA: TGTGCCAGCAGCCCCCGGACAGAGAACACTGAAGCTTTCTTT
clone size: -; V gene: TRBV30; J gene: TRBJ1-5; D gene: -; CDR3 protein: CAWRKDKYSNQPQHF; CDR3 DNA: TGTGCCTGGCGGAAAGACAAGTATAGCAATCAGCCCCAGCATTTT
clone size: once; V gene: TRBV21-1; J gene: TRBJ2-3; D gene: -; CDR3 protein: CASSKALYSSGRASTDTQYF; CDR3 DNA: TGTGCCAGCAGCAAAGCGCTTTATTCGTCGGGAAGAGCTAGCACAGATACGCAGTATTTT
clone size: -; V gene: TRBV11-2; J gene: TRBJ1-2; D gene: -; CDR3 protein: CASTLGGDNYGYTF; CDR3 DNA: TGTGCCAGCACCCTAGGGGGGGACAACTATGGCTACACCTTC
clone size: once; V gene: TRBV2; J gene: TRBJ1-6; D gene: TRBD1; CDR3 protein: CASTVDRDNNSPLHF; CDR3 DNA: TGTGCCAGCACCGTGGACAGGGACAATAATTCACCCCTCCACTTT
clone size: -; V gene: TRBV29-1; J gene: TRBJ2-1; D gene: TRBD2; CDR3 protein: CSESRGGDNEQFF; CDR3 DNA: TGCAGCGAGTCCCGGGGGGGGGACAATGAGCAGTTCTTC